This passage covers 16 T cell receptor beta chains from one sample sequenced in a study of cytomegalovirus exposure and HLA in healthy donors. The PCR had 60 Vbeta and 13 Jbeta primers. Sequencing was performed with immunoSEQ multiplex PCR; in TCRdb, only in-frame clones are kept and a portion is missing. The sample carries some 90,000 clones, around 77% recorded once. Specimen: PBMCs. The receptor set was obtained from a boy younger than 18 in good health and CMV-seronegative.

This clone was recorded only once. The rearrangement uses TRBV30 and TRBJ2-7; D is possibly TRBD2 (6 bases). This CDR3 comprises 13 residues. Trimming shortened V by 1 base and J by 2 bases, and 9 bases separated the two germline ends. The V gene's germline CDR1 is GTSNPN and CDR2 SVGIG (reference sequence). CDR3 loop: CAWSGGTPYEQYF. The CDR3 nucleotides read TGTGCCTGGAGTGGCGGGACTCCCTACGAGCAGTACTTC.

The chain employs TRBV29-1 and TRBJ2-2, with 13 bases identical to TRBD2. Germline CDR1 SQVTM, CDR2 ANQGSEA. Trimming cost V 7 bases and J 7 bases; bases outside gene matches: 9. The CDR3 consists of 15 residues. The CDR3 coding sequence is TGCAGCGCCACGGGACTAGCGGGGCCCGGCGGGGAGCTGTTTTTT. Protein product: CSATGLAGPGGELFF.

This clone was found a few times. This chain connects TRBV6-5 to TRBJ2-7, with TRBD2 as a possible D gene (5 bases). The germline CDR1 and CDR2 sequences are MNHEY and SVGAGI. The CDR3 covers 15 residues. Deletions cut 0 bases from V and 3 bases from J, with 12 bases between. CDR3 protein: CASSYSRGYHYEQYF. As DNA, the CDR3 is TGTGCCAGCAGTTACTCACGGGGATACCACTACGAGCAGTACTTC.

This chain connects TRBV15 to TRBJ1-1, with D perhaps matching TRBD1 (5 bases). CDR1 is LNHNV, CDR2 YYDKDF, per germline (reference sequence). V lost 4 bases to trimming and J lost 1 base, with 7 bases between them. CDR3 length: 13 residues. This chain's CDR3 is CATSTGGNTEAFF. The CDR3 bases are TGTGCCACCAGCACGGGGGGGAACACTGAAGCTTTCTTT.

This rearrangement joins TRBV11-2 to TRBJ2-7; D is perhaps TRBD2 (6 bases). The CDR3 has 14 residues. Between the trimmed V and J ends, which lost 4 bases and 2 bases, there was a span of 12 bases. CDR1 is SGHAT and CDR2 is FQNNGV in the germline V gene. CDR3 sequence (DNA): TGTGCCAGCAGCTCCGGGACTCGAACCTACGAGCAGTACTTC. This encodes CASSSGTRTYEQYF.

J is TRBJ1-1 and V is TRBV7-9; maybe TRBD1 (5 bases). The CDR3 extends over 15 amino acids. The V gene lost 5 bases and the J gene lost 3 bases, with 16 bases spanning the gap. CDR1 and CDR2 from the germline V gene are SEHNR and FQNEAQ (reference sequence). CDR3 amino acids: CASSPGTTIHTEAFF. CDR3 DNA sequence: TGTGCCAGCAGCCCAGGGACTACAATTCACACTGAAGCTTTCTTT.

The CDR3 loop reads CASSQQGPNEQFF. In DNA form, the CDR3 reads TGTGCCAGCAGCCAACAGGGCCCCAATGAGCAGTTCTTC. This rearrangement joins TRBV4-2 to TRBJ2-1; maybe TRBD1 (5 bases). Germline CDR1 is LGHNA and CDR2 is YNFKEQ. V shed 2 bases and J shed 6 bases, with 8 bases lying between them. The CDR3 is made up of 13 amino acids.

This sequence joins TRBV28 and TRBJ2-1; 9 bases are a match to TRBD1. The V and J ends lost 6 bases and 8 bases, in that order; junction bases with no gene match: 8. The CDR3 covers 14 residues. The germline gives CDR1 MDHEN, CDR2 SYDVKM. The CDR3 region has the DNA TGTGCCAGCAGCCGCGGGACAGGGAGGGATGAGCAGTTCTTC. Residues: CASSRGTGRDEQFF.

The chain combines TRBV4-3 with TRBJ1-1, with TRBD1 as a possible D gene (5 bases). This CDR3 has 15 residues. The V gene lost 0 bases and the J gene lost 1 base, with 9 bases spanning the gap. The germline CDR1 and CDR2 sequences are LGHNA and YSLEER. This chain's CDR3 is CASSQEEDRNTEAFF. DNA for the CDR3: TGCGCCAGCAGCCAAGAAGAAGACAGGAACACTGAAGCTTTCTTT.

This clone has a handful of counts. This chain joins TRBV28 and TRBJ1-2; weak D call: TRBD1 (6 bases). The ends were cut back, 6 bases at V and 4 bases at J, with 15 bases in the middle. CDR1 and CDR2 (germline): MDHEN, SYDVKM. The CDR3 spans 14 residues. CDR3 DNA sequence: TGTGCCAGCAGGCTTACCGGGACAACCTATGGCTACACCTTC. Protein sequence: CASRLTGTTYGYTF.

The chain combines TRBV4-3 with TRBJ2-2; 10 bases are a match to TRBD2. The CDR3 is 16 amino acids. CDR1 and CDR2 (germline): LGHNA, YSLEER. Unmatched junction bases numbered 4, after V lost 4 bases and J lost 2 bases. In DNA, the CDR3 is TGCGCCAGCAGCCGCAGACTAGCGGGTAACACCGGGGAGCTGTTTTTT. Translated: CASSRRLAGNTGELFF.

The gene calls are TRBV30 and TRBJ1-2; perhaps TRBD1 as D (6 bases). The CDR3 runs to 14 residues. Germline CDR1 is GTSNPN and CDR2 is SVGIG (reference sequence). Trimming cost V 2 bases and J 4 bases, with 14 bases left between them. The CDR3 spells CAWSSTGLSYGYTF. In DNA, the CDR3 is TGTGCCTGGAGTTCGACAGGCCTATCCTATGGCTACACCTTC.

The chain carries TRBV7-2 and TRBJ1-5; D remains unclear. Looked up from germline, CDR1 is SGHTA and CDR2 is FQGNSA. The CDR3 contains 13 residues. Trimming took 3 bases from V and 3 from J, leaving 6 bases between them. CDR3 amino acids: CASSFGPNQPQHF. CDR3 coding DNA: TGTGCCAGCAGCTTCGGTCCCAATCAGCCCCAGCATTTT.

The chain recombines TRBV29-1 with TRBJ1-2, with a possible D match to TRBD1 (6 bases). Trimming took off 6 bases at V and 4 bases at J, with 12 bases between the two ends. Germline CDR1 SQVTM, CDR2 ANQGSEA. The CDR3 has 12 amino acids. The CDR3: CSVTGQTYGYTF. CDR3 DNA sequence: TGCAGCGTCACTGGACAGACCTATGGCTACACCTTC.

The CDR3 here is CSGDKDNTGELFF. CDR3 nucleotide sequence: TGCAGCGGAGACAAAGATAACACCGGGGAGCTGTTTTTT. V and J are TRBV29-1 and TRBJ2-2; D remains ambiguous. Trimming pared 7 bases from V and 2 bases from J, leaving 11 bases between. The CDR3 sequence is 13 residues long. Germline V gene data show CDR1 as SQVTM and CDR2 as ANQGSEA.

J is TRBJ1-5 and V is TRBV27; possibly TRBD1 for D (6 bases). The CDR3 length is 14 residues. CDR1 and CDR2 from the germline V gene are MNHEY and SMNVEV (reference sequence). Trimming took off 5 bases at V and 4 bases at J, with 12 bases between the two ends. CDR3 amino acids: CASSRRGGNQPQHF. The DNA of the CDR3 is TGTGCCAGCAGTCGGAGGGGGGGAAATCAGCCCCAGCATTTT.